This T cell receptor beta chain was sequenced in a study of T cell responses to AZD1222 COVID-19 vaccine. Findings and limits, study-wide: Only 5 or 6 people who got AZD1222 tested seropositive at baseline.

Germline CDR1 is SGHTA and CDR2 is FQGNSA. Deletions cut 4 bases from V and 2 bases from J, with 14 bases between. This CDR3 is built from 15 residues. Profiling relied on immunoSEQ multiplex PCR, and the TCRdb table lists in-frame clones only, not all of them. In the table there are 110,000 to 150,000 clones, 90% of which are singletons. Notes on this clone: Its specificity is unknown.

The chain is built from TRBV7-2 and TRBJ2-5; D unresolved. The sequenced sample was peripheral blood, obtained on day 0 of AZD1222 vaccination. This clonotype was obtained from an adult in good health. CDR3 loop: CASSSSGGLQETQYF. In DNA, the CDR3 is TGTGCCAGCAGCTCCTCCGGTGGATTACAAGAGACCCAGTACTTC. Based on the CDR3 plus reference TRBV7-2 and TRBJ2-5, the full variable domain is GAGVSQSPSNKVTEKGKDVELRCDPISGHTALYWYRQSLGQGLEFLIYFQGNSAPDKSGLPSDRFSAERTGGSVSTLTIQRTQQEDSAVYLCASSSSGGLQETQYFGPGTRLLVL.